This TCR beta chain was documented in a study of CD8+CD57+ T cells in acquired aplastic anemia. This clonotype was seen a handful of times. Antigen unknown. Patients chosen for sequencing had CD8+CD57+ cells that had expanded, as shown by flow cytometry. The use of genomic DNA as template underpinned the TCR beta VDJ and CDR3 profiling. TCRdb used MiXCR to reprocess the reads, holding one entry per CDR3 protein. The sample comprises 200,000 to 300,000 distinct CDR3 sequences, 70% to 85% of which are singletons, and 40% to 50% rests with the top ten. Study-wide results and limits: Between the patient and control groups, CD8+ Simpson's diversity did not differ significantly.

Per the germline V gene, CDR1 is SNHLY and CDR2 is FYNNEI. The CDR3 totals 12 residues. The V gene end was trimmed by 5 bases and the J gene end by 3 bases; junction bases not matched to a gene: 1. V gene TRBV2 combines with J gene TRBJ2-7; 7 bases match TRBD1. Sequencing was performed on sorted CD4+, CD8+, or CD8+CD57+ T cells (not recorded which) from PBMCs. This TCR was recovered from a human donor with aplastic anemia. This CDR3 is CASSRDSYEQYF. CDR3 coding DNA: TGTGCCAGCAGTCGGGACAGCTACGAGCAGTACTTC.